A selection of T cell receptor beta chains follows, all from one sample in a study of cytomegalovirus exposure and HLA in healthy donors. Profiling relied on immunoSEQ multiplex PCR, and the TCRdb table lists in-frame clones only, not all of them. Among 140,000 or so clones listed, under 70% were seen once. The source material was PBMCs. These receptors came from a woman aged 60 to 75 in good health and CMV-seronegative. The CDR3 runs from the conserved cysteine through the conserved F or W. D genes are given only for firm matches. Clone size appears in some rows only: once, few, many, or a class for an expanded clone.

j_gene	abundance	v_gene	d_gene	CDR3aa	CDR3nt
TRBJ1-1	.	TRBV20-1	TRBD1	CSARGTDEAFF	TGCAGTGCCCGCGGGACAGATGAAGCTTTCTTT
TRBJ1-2	.	TRBV7-3	.	CASSPGVTYGYTF	TGTGCCAGCAGCCCAGGGGTTACCTATGGCTACACCTTC
TRBJ2-5	.	TRBV5-1	.	CASSLGSQQETQYF	TGCGCCAGCAGCTTGGGATCCCAGCAAGAGACCCAGTACTTC
TRBJ2-7	.	TRBV27	.	CASSYDSRSYEQYF	TGTGCCAGCAGCTATGACTCGCGGAGCTACGAGCAGTACTTC
TRBJ2-3	once	TRBV2	TRBD2	CASRLAGTDTQYF	TGTGCCAGCCGACTAGCGGGGACAGATACGCAGTATTTT
TRBJ1-2	.	TRBV28	.	CASSRTANYGYTF	TGTGCCAGCTCCCGGACAGCTAACTATGGCTACACCTTC
TRBJ1-1	.	TRBV19	.	CASSTGTITPFRTNTEAFF	TGTGCCAGTAGTACGGGGACAATCACGCCATTTAGAACGAACACTGAAGCTTTCTTT
TRBJ2-3	.	TRBV6-1	TRBD2	CASSEWASGRAVSGTDTQYF	TGTGCCAGCAGTGAATGGGCTAGCGGGAGGGCCGTGAGTGGCACAGATACGCAGTATTTT
TRBJ2-5	.	TRBV7-2	TRBD2	CASRSPPSGDQETQYF	TGTGCCAGCAGATCCCCGCCTAGCGGGGACCAAGAGACCCAGTACTTC
TRBJ2-7	.	TRBV7-2	.	CASGGGVYEQYF	TGTGCCAGCGGGGGGGGCGTCTACGAGCAGTACTTC
TRBJ2-3	few	TRBV5-1	TRBD1	CASFETGADTQYF	TGCGCCAGCTTCGAAACAGGGGCAGATACGCAGTATTTT
TRBJ2-3	.	TRBV5-8	TRBD2	CASSLGTSGGSDTQYF	TGTGCCAGCAGCTTGGGGACTAGCGGGGGCTCTGATACGCAGTATTTT
TRBJ1-1	once	TRBV5-1	TRBD1	CASSDGTGRTNTEAFF	TGCGCCAGCAGCGACGGGACAGGGAGGACGAACACTGAAGCTTTCTTT
TRBJ2-2	once	TRBV19	TRBD2	CASSPPGLAGVGELFF	TGTGCCAGTAGTCCCCCGGGACTAGCGGGAGTCGGGGAGCTGTTTTTT
TRBJ1-1	.	TRBV6-6	.	CASRPGAGNTEAFF	TGTGCCAGCAGGCCAGGGGCAGGAAACACTGAAGCTTTCTTT
TRBJ1-5	.	TRBV19	TRBD1	CASSIRQGAGSNQPQHF	TGTGCCAGTAGTATTCGACAGGGAGCTGGTAGCAATCAGCCCCAGCATTTT
TRBJ2-1	few	TRBV7-2	.	CASSLTERTSYNEQFF	TGTGCCAGCAGCTTAACTGAGCGGACCTCATACAATGAGCAGTTCTTC
TRBJ1-2	.	TRBV4-1	.	CASSQDSAVNYGYTF	TGCGCCAGCAGCCAAGATTCAGCGGTGAACTATGGCTACACCTTC
TRBJ1-3	.	TRBV28	.	CASSLAGARNTIYF	TGTGCCAGCAGTTTGGCAGGGGCAAGAAACACCATATATTTT
TRBJ2-2	once	TRBV5-1	TRBD2	CASSPGLAGTTGELFF	TGCGCCAGCAGCCCGGGACTAGCGGGAACCACCGGGGAACTGTTTTTT
TRBJ2-6	.	TRBV19	TRBD1	CASSMGQASGANVLTF	TGTGCCAGTAGTATGGGACAGGCCTCTGGGGCCAACGTCCTGACTTTC
TRBJ2-7	.	TRBV6-1	TRBD2	CASSVTHFGLAGGRYEQYF	TGTGCCAGCAGTGTAACCCATTTCGGCCTAGCGGGGGGGCGGTACGAGCAGTACTTC
TRBJ1-2	.	TRBV18	TRBD1	CASFSLRDRGNYGYTF	TGTGCCAGCTTTTCCCTCCGGGACAGGGGGAACTATGGCTACACCTTC
TRBJ1-5	.	TRBV7-2	.	CASSLLSAGSNQPQHF	TGTGCCAGCAGCCTTCTAAGCGCGGGAAGCAATCAGCCCCAGCATTTT
TRBJ1-4	.	TRBV11-2	.	CASSGRGGLNKMFF	TGTGCCAGCAGTGGGAGAGGCGGCTTGAATAAAATGTTTTTT
TRBJ2-4	.	TRBV6-8	.	CASYYVAKNIQYF	TGTGCCAGCTACTATGTAGCCAAAAACATTCAGTACTTC
TRBJ1-3	.	TRBV6-1	TRBD1	CASSDRQGSTGNTIYF	TGTGCCAGCAGTGACCGACAGGGCTCAACTGGAAACACCATATATTTT
TRBJ2-1	.	TRBV2	TRBD2	CATLGAGVKEQFF	TGTGCCACCTTGGGAGCGGGAGTAAAAGAGCAGTTCTTC
TRBJ1-4	.	TRBV6-5	.	CASSPRGSNEKLFF	TGTGCCAGCAGCCCCCGGGGTTCTAATGAAAAACTGTTTTTT
TRBJ1-6	.	TRBV4-3	TRBD1	CASSRPPGTGPNSNSPLHF	TGCGCCAGCAGCCGACCACCCGGGACAGGACCAAACTCTAATTCACCCCTCCACTTT
TRBJ1-1	.	TRBV18	TRBD1	CASSPGTGMNTEAFF	TGTGCCAGCTCACCTGGGACAGGCATGAACACTGAAGCTTTCTTT
TRBJ1-2	.	TRBV6-6	.	CASSRETYVGYTF	TGTGCCAGCAGCCGGGAAACCTATGTCGGCTACACCTTC
TRBJ2-1	.	TRBV12-5	.	CASGNSWGVYNEQFF	TGTGCTAGTGGTAACAGCTGGGGCGTATACAATGAGCAGTTCTTC
TRBJ2-2	.	TRBV13	.	CASSLVGGTGELFF	TGTGCCAGCAGCTTAGTAGGCGGCACCGGGGAGCTGTTTTTT
TRBJ2-2	once	TRBV6-4	.	CASINGHPNTGELFF	TGTGCCAGCATCAATGGGCACCCCAACACCGGGGAGCTGTTTTTT